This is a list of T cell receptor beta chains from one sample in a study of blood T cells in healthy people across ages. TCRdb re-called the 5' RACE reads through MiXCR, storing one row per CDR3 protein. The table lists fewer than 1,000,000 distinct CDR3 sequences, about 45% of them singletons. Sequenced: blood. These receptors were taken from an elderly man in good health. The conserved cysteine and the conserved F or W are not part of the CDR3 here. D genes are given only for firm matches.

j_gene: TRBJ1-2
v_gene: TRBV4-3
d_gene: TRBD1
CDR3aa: ASSQDEATGVEGYT

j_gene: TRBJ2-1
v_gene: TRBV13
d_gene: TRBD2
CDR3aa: ASSVSLGLAGMCEQF

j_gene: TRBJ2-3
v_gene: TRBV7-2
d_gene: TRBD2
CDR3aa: ASSSAGGPGTDTQY

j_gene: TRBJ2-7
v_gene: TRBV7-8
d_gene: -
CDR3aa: ASSPMDSGYEQY

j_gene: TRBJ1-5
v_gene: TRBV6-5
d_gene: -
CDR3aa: ASSYTRGGPQH

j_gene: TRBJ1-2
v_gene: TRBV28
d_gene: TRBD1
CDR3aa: ASTPPGQGAIYTGYT

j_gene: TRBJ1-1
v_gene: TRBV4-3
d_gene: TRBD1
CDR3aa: ASSQGTGDTEAF

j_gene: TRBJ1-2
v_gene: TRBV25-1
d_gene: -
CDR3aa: ASSEFGQTYGYT

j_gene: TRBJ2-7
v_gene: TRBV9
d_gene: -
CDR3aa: ASSVDEGMGYEQY

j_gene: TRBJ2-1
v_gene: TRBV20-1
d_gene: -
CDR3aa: SARDGGSLDEQF

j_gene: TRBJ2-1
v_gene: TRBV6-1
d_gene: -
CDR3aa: ATHKRRATYNEQF

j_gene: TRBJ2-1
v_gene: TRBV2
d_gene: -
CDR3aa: ASSESQGVLGQQF

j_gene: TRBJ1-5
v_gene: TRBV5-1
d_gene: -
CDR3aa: ASSLDGDYSNQPQH

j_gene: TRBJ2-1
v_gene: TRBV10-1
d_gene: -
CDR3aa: ASSEEPGNEQF

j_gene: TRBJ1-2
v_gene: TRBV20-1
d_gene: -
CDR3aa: SASQGFNYGYT

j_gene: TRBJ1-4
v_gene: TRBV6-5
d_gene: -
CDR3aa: ASSYGGTPNEKLF

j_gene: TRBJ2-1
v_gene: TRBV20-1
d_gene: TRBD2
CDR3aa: SAAGSGRSYNEQF

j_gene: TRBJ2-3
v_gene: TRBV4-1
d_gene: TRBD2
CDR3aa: ASSPTSGDTDTQY

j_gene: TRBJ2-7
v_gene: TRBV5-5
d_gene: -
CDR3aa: ASSLPGADYEQY

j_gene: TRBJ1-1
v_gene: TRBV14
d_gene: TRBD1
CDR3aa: ASSQGRQGRAAF

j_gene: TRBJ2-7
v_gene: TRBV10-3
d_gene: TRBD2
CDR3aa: AIHTALAGVGEQY

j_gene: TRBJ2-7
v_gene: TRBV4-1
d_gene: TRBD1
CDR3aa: ASSQVGTGGFHEQY

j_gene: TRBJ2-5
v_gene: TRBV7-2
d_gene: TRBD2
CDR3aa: ASSLHGWLAGAQQETQY

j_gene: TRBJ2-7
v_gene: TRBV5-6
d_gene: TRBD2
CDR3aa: ASSYRTSGRSSYNEQY

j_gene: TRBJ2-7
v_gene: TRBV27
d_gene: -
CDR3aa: ASSYQGLRENEQY

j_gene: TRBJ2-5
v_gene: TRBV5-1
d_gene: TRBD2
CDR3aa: ASSPVPGLAGQETQY